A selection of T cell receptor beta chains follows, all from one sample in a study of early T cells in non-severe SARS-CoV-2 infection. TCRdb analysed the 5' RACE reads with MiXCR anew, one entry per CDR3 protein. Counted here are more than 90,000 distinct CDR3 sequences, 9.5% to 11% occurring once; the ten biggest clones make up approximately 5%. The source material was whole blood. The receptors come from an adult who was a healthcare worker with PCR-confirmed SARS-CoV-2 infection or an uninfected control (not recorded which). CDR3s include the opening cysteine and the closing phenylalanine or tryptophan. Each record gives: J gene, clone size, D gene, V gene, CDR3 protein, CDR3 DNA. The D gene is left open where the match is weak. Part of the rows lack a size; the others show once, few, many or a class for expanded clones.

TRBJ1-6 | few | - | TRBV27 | CASSFHTGNSPLHF | TGTGCCAGCAGTTTTCACACGGGAAATTCACCCCTCCACTTT
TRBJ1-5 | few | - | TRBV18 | CASSPDPTSAQHF | TGTGCCAGCTCACCCGACCCAACTTCGGCCCAGCATTTT
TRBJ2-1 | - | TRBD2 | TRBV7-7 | CASSLAGGEQFF | TGTGCTAGCAGCTTAGCGGGGGGAGAGCAGTTCTTC
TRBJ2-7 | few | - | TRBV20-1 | CSVERDSTNREQYF | TGCAGTGTTGAACGGGACTCGACAAACCGCGAGCAGTACTTC
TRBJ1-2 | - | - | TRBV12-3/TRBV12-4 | CASSRGLGSNYGYTF | TGTGCCAGCAGTCGCGGGTTGGGTTCTAACTATGGCTACACCTTC
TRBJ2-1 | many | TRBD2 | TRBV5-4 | CASSLDGGTSPIRPTYNEQFF | TGTGCCAGCAGCTTGGATGGGGGGACTAGCCCTATTCGGCCCACCTACAATGAGCAGTTCTTC
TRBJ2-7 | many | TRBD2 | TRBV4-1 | CASSQGLAGTYEQYF | TGCGCCAGCAGCCAAGGACTAGCGGGCACTTACGAGCAGTACTTC
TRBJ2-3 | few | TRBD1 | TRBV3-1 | CASSQGTGRTDTQYF | TGTGCCAGCAGTCAGGGGACAGGACGCACAGATACGCAGTATTTT
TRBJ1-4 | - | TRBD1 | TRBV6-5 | CASSPDRALKEKLFF | TGTGCCAGCAGCCCGGACAGGGCCCTTAAGGAAAAACTGTTTTTT
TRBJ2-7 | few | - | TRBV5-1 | CASSLVLAEAYEQYF | TGCGCCAGCAGCTTGGTGTTGGCGGAAGCCTACGAGCAGTACTTC
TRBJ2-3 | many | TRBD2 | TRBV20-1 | CSATSGPSTDTQYF | TGCAGTGCTACTAGCGGACCCTCAACAGATACGCAGTATTTT
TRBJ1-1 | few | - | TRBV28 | CASSQSTGFYTEAFF | TGTGCCAGCAGCCAAAGCACAGGGTTTTACACTGAAGCTTTCTTT
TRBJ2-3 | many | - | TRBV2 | CASRGSGRTDTQYF | TGTGCCAGCAGGGGTAGCGGTCGCACAGATACGCAGTATTTT
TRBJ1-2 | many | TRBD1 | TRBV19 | CASSISSTGRRNGYTF | TGTGCCAGTAGTATATCCTCGACAGGGAGAAGGAATGGCTACACCTTC
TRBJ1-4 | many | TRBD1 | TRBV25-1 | CASSPTGSEKLFF | TGTGCCAGCAGTCCGACAGGGAGTGAAAAACTGTTTTTT
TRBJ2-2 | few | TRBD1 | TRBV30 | CAWRGQSNTGELFF | TGTGCCTGGAGGGGACAGTCGAACACCGGGGAGCTGTTTTTT
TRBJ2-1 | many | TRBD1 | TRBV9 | CASSVVPNRGEGGEQFF | TGTGCCAGCAGCGTAGTTCCAAACAGGGGAGAAGGAGGTGAGCAGTTCTTC
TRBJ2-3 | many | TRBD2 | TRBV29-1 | CSVASSGTTDTQYF | TGCAGCGTTGCGTCTAGCGGGACAACGGATACGCAGTATTTT
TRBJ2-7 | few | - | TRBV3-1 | CASSQLGNSYEQYF | TGTGCCAGCAGCCAACTCGGTAACTCCTACGAGCAGTACTTC
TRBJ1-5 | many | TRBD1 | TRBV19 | CASNPQGVRGNQPQHF | TGTGCCAGTAACCCACAGGGGGTAAGGGGCAATCAGCCCCAGCATTTT
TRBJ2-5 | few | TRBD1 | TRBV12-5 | CASGLDTGGEETQYF | TGTGCTAGTGGTTTGGACACAGGGGGCGAGGAGACCCAGTACTTC
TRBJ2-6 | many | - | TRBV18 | CASSPLTQGANVLTF | TGTGCCAGCTCACCACTGACTCAAGGGGCCAACGTCCTGACTTTC
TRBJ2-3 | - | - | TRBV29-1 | CSGNSGTDTQYF | TGCAGCGGGAACAGCGGCACAGATACGCAGTATTTT
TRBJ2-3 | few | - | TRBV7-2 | CASSTRTGTDTQYF | TGTGCCAGCAGCACTCGGACAGGCACAGATACGCAGTATTTT
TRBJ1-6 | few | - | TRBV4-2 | CASSQDTGSPLHF | TGTGCCAGCAGCCAAGATACGGGTTCACCCCTCCACTTT
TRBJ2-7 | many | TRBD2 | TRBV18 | CASSPGTSSYEQYF | TGTGCCAGCTCACCAGGGACTAGCTCCTACGAGCAGTACTTC
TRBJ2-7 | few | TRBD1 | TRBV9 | CASSGEAGGDEQYF | TGTGCCAGCAGCGGCGAGGCAGGGGGCGACGAGCAGTACTTC
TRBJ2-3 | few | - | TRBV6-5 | CASSWRIQEADTQYF | TGTGCCAGCAGTTGGCGGATTCAAGAGGCAGATACGCAGTATTTT
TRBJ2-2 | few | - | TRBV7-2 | CASSLGLGAGELFF | TGTGCCAGCAGCTTAGGTCTGGGGGCCGGGGAGCTGTTTTTT
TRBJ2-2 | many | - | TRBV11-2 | CASSPRAGFTGELFF | TGTGCCAGCAGCCCGCGCGCCGGATTCACCGGGGAGCTGTTTTTT
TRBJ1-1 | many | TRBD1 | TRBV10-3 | CATLRQGERAEAFF | TGTGCCACCCTGAGGCAGGGGGAACGAGCTGAAGCTTTCTTT